The 13 T cell receptor beta chains given below trace back to one sample, sequenced in a study of regulatory T cells in long-lasting Graves disease. Time point in this sample: newly diagnosed GD, antithyroid drugs for less than 3 months. With RNA extracted from PBMCs as input, the TCR library was made. TCR beta libraries were built with iRepertoire HTBI primers and Arm-PCR of CDR3 regions. TCRdb analysed the multiplex PCR reads with MiXCR anew, one entry per CDR3 protein. The table lists 550,000 to 600,000 distinct CDR3 sequences, about 15% of them singletons. Separately, the same data were catalogued under a study of T cells in Graves' hyperthyroidism and ophthalmopathy.

Sequences were derived from peripheral blood mononuclear cells (PBMCs), sampled at new diagnosis, from a patient treated with antithyroid drugs. These receptors were obtained from a man between 18 and 35 years old with Graves disease.

This clonotype was counted many times. The chain joins TRBV27 to TRBJ2-7, with 11 positions matching TRBD2. Per germline, CDR1 MNHEY and CDR2 SMNVEV (reference sequence). V lost 7 bases to trimming and J lost 6 bases; unmatched junction nucleotides: 5. The CDR3 has 13 amino acids. CDR3 sequence (DNA): TGTGCCAGCATGTTAGCGGGAGGGTTCGAGCAGTACTTC. Translating it yields CASMLAGGFEQYF.

This clonotype was counted many times. The chain employs TRBV5-1 and TRBJ2-3, with 10 positions matching TRBD1. Germline V gives CDR1 SGHRS, CDR2 YFSETQ. The junction had 3 bases not matched to a gene; V was cut back by 0 bases and J by 5 bases. The CDR3 runs to 15 residues. The DNA for the CDR3 is TGCGCCAGCAGCTTGGCGGGACAGGGGATAGATACGCAGTATTTT. Amino acids: CASSLAGQGIDTQYF.

This clonotype was detected many times. The rearrangement uses TRBV6-2 or TRBV6-3 and TRBJ1-2, with unresolved D. V gave up 0 bases and J gave up 6 bases, with 5 bases separating them. Germline assignment: CDR1 MNHEY and CDR2 SVGEGT. The CDR3 extends over 12 amino acids. CDR3 bases: TGTGCCAGCAGTTACTCCGGACATGGCTACACCTTC. This encodes CASSYSGHGYTF.

The chain has TRBV6-5 and TRBJ1-6; D uncertain. The germline gives CDR1 MNHEY, CDR2 SVGAGI. The germline V and J ends were trimmed by 2 bases and 10 bases, with 9 bases remaining between them. This CDR3 has 13 amino acids. The CDR3 region has the DNA TGTGCCAGCAGTTACAGGGTGGGGTCACCCCTCCACTTT. It specifies CASSYRVGSPLHF.

The genes are TRBV14 and TRBJ2-1; 12 nucleotides line up with TRBD2. The CDR3 covers 15 residues. The J segment lost 10 bases and the V segment lost 1 base, leaving 5 bases of the junction unmatched. Germline V gene sequence: CDR1 SGHDN, CDR2 FVKESK. The CDR3 protein is CASSQGLAGVWEQFF. The CDR3 bases are TGTGCCAGCAGCCAAGGACTAGCGGGAGTATGGGAGCAGTTCTTC.

V usage is TRBV20-1 and J usage is TRBJ2-1; tentative D call: TRBD2 (6 bases). CDR3 length equals 15 residues. With 2 bases removed from V and 2 bases from J, the gap between germline ends came to 13 bases. The germline gives CDR1 DFQATT, CDR2 SNEGSKA (reference sequence). The CDR3 bases are TGCAGTGCTAGACTAACGGGAGTCCCCTACAATGAGCAGTTCTTC. Protein: CSARLTGVPYNEQFF.

This clonotype has a count of ten or more. V is TRBV11-2 and J is TRBJ2-7; TRBD2 matches at 7 bases. The CDR3 contains 17 residues. V lost 5 bases to trimming and J lost 2 bases; unmatched junction nucleotides: 15. Per germline, CDR1 SGHAT and CDR2 FQNNGV. This chain's CDR3 is CASSATRGKRGTYEQYF. For the CDR3, the DNA is TGTGCCAGCAGCGCCACCCGCGGGAAGCGGGGAACCTACGAGCAGTACTTC.

The table lists this clonotype with many counts. This rearrangement joins TRBV7-8 to TRBJ2-7; D is unresolved. Germline CDR1 and CDR2: SGHVS and FQNEAQ. The CDR3 is 14 amino acids. V lost 3 bases, J lost 2 bases, and 11 bases lay in between. For the CDR3, the DNA is TGTGCCAGCAGCTTTTCCATGGGAACCTACGAGCAGTACTTC. This translates into CASSFSMGTYEQYF.

This clonotype has a count of ten or more. The CDR3 DNA reads as TGTGCCAGCAGCCGACAGGGGCCCTATGGCTACACCTTC. Encoded protein: CASSRQGPYGYTF. V and J are TRBV28 and TRBJ1-2, with TRBD1 matching 8 bases. Looked up from germline, CDR1 is MDHEN and CDR2 is SYDVKM. CDR3 length equals 13 residues. The ends lost 6 bases at V and 4 bases at J; junction bases unmatched: 4.

The V gene is TRBV20-1, the J gene TRBJ2-1; 7 positions agree with TRBD2. Germline V lookup: CDR1 DFQATT, CDR2 SNEGSKA (reference sequence). CDR3 size: 11 residues. The V and J ends lost 5 bases and 10 bases, in that order; junction bases with no gene match: 5. The CDR3 is CSAFREGEQFF. As DNA, the CDR3 is TGCAGTGCTTTCAGGGAGGGAGAGCAGTTCTTC.

The gene calls are TRBV10-2 and TRBJ2-4; 11 nucleotides line up with TRBD2. CDR3 length: 16 residues. Trimming took 4 bases from V and 5 from J; bases not matched to a gene: 7. Germline V gene lookup returns CDR1 WSHSY and CDR2 SAAADI. CDR3 nucleotide sequence: TGCGCCAGCAGTGGTACGACTAGCGGGAACGAAAACATTCAGTACTTC. Residues: CASSGTTSGNENIQYF.

This clonotype showed up just a few times. This chain joins TRBV7-8 and TRBJ2-1; TRBD1 might be the D (6 bases). With 4 bases removed from V and 7 bases from J, the gap between germline ends came to 20 bases. The germline V gene encodes CDR1 SGHVS and CDR2 FQNEAQ. This CDR3 region has 16 residues. The CDR3 is CASSSDPPDRSNEQFF. CDR3 in DNA: TGTGCCAGCAGCTCAGACCCCCCGGACAGATCGAATGAGCAGTTCTTC. The variable domain in full, completed from reference TRBV7-8 and TRBJ2-1, reads GAGVSQSPRYKVAKRGQDVALRCDPISGHVSLFWYQQALGQGPEFLTYFQNEAQLDKSGLPSDRFFAERPEGSVSTLKIQRTQQEDSAVYLCASSSDPPDRSNEQFFGPGTRLTVL.

This clonotype was recorded many times. V usage is TRBV24-1 and J usage is TRBJ2-5; no definite D call. The CDR3 is made up of 13 amino acids. V shed 4 bases and J shed 10 bases, with 15 bases lying between them. Germline V CDR1 and CDR2: KGHDR, SFDVKD. Written as DNA, the CDR3 is TGTGCCACCAGTGAACGTGGAAGAGATGGCCAGTACTTC. This encodes CATSERGRDGQYF.